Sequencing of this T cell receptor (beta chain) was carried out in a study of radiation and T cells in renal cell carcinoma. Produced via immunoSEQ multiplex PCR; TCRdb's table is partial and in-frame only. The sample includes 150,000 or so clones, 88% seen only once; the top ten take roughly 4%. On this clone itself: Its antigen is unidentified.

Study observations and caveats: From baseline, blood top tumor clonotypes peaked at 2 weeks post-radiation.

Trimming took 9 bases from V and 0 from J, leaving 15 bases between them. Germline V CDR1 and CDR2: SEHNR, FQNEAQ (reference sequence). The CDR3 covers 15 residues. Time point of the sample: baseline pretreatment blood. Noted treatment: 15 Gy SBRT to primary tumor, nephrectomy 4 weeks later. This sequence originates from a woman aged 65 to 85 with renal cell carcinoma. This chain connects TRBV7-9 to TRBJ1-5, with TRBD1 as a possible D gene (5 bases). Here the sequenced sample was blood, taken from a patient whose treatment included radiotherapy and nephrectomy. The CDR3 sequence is CARERQFSSNQPQHF. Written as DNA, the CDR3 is TGTGCCAGAGAACGACAGTTTAGTAGCAATCAGCCCCAGCATTTT. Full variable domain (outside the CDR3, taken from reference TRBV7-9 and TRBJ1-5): DTGVSQNPRHKITKRGQNVTFRCDPISEHNRLYWYRQTLGQGPEFLTYFQNEAQLEKSRLLSDRFSAERPKGSFSTLEIQRTEQGDSAMYLCARERQFSSNQPQHFGDGTRLSIL.